A selection of T cell receptor beta chains follows, all from one sample in a study of technical replicates of blood from several donors. The data were produced by immunoSEQ multiplex PCR, yet TCRdb's version contains in-frame clones alone and is incomplete. Among over 50,000 clones listed, about 90% were seen once. The sample taken for sequencing was PBMCs. The source is a human donor in good health. Some clones in this sample may be carry-over from other donors' samples. Both conserved end residues are part of each CDR3. Each record gives: CDR3 DNA, CDR3 protein, J gene, D gene, clone size, V gene. The D gene is left open where the match is weak. Rows may omit the clone size; those that give it use once, few, many or a size class.

CDR3 DNA: TGTGCCAGCCTCGCTAGCGGGGGGATCACTGAGCAGTTCTTC; CDR3 protein: CASLASGGITEQFF; J gene: TRBJ2-1; D gene: TRBD2; clone size: .; V gene: TRBV25-1
CDR3 DNA: TGTGCCAGCAGTGGAAGGACAGGGGTAAATGAGCAGTTCTTC; CDR3 protein: CASSGRTGVNEQFF; J gene: TRBJ2-1; D gene: TRBD1; clone size: .; V gene: TRBV25-1
CDR3 DNA: TGTGCCAGCAGCTCTACCGGGACTAGCGGGGGAAAGCAGTACTTC; CDR3 protein: CASSSTGTSGGKQYF; J gene: TRBJ2-7; D gene: TRBD2; clone size: .; V gene: TRBV6-5
CDR3 DNA: TGTGCCAGCAGTTACTCCGGTTACAATGAGCAGTTCTTC; CDR3 protein: CASSYSGYNEQFF; J gene: TRBJ2-1; D gene: .; clone size: .; V gene: TRBV6-5
CDR3 DNA: TGTGCCAGCAGCGCTACCGCACAGGGTGGGGTTACGGGTCAGCCCCAGCATTTT; CDR3 protein: CASSATAQGGVTGQPQHF; J gene: TRBJ1-5; D gene: .; clone size: .; V gene: TRBV2
CDR3 DNA: TGTGCCAGCTCGGCTGGGGCGGGGTCCTACGAGCAGTACTTC; CDR3 protein: CASSAGAGSYEQYF; J gene: TRBJ2-7; D gene: .; clone size: .; V gene: TRBV9
CDR3 DNA: TGCGCCAGCAGGGAAGCATACAGGCTTTCTGGCTACACCTTC; CDR3 protein: CASREAYRLSGYTF; J gene: TRBJ1-2; D gene: .; clone size: .; V gene: TRBV5-1
CDR3 DNA: TGTGCCAGCAGCCTGTACATGGATCAGCCCCAGCATTTT; CDR3 protein: CASSLYMDQPQHF; J gene: TRBJ1-5; D gene: .; clone size: .; V gene: TRBV7-2
CDR3 DNA: TGCGCCAGCAGTGGTGGCAGGAACTACGAGCAGTACTTC; CDR3 protein: CASSGGRNYEQYF; J gene: TRBJ2-7; D gene: .; clone size: .; V gene: TRBV10-2
CDR3 DNA: TGTGCCAGCAAGCGCCAGGGGGTTAATTCACCCCTCCACTTT; CDR3 protein: CASKRQGVNSPLHF; J gene: TRBJ1-6; D gene: TRBD1; clone size: .; V gene: TRBV7-9
CDR3 DNA: TGTGCCTGGAGTACACGGACTAGCGGGAACAGCATCTTATACGAGCAGTACTTC; CDR3 protein: CAWSTRTSGNSILYEQYF; J gene: TRBJ2-7; D gene: TRBD2; clone size: .; V gene: TRBV30
CDR3 DNA: TGTGCCAGCAGCTGGACAGGAGATTCCTACGAGCAGTACTTC; CDR3 protein: CASSWTGDSYEQYF; J gene: TRBJ2-7; D gene: TRBD1; clone size: .; V gene: TRBV4-2
CDR3 DNA: TGTGCCAGCAGAACCGAGCGGGAAAGGTATGAGCAGTTCTTC; CDR3 protein: CASRTERERYEQFF; J gene: TRBJ2-1; D gene: TRBD2; clone size: .; V gene: TRBV27
CDR3 DNA: TGTGCCTGGAGTGTAAAAGGAGGTCAAAGGACCCAGTACTTC; CDR3 protein: CAWSVKGGQRTQYF; J gene: TRBJ2-5; D gene: .; clone size: .; V gene: TRBV30
CDR3 DNA: TGTGCCAGCAGTTCCCGAGGTAGGCAGGGGACTTTCTTT; CDR3 protein: CASSSRGRQGTFF; J gene: TRBJ1-1; D gene: .; clone size: .; V gene: TRBV6-5
CDR3 DNA: TGTGCCAGCAGCTTAGCATACCGACTAGCGGGGGGGCAAGAGCAGTACTTC; CDR3 protein: CASSLAYRLAGGQEQYF; J gene: TRBJ2-7; D gene: TRBD2; clone size: .; V gene: TRBV7-8
CDR3 DNA: TGTGCCAGCAGCCTGACACGGAACGACGAAAAACTGTTTTTT; CDR3 protein: CASSLTRNDEKLFF; J gene: TRBJ1-4; D gene: .; clone size: .; V gene: TRBV5-4
CDR3 DNA: TGTGCCAGCAGTCCCGACGGGGACAGGGTCAACCTCGAGCAGTACTTC; CDR3 protein: CASSPDGDRVNLEQYF; J gene: TRBJ2-7; D gene: TRBD1; clone size: .; V gene: TRBV27
CDR3 DNA: TGTGCCTGGAAACGCGGGAGAGGTACAGATACGCAGTATTTT; CDR3 protein: CAWKRGRGTDTQYF; J gene: TRBJ2-3; D gene: TRBD2; clone size: .; V gene: TRBV30
CDR3 DNA: TGTGCTAGTGGCACAAGCGGGGGGGCCCTCGACATTCAGTACTTC; CDR3 protein: CASGTSGGALDIQYF; J gene: TRBJ2-4; D gene: TRBD2; clone size: .; V gene: TRBV12-5
CDR3 DNA: TGTGCCAGCAGCTTGACATGGGGGGCCAACGTCCTGACTTTC; CDR3 protein: CASSLTWGANVLTF; J gene: TRBJ2-6; D gene: .; clone size: .; V gene: TRBV11-2
CDR3 DNA: TGTGCCAGCTCCCCCGCTCTTAGCGGCTACGAGCAGTACTTC; CDR3 protein: CASSPALSGYEQYF; J gene: TRBJ2-7; D gene: .; clone size: .; V gene: TRBV18
CDR3 DNA: TGTGCCAGCAGCCCGGGACTAGCGGGGGGGCCCACCGGGGAGCTGTTTTTT; CDR3 protein: CASSPGLAGGPTGELFF; J gene: TRBJ2-2; D gene: TRBD2; clone size: .; V gene: TRBV7-9
CDR3 DNA: TGCAGCGTTGAAGATCTAAAAAAAGGGGGGACAGGGCGATTTATTGAGCAGTTCTTC; CDR3 protein: CSVEDLKKGGTGRFIEQFF; J gene: TRBJ2-1; D gene: TRBD1; clone size: .; V gene: TRBV29-1
CDR3 DNA: TGTGCCAGCAGCCCGAATAGCGGGAGCACCGGGGAGCTGTTTTTT; CDR3 protein: CASSPNSGSTGELFF; J gene: TRBJ2-2; D gene: TRBD2; clone size: .; V gene: TRBV7-9
CDR3 DNA: TGTGCCAGCAGCTTGGGTAGCGGCACAGATACGCAGTATTTT; CDR3 protein: CASSLGSGTDTQYF; J gene: TRBJ2-3; D gene: .; clone size: .; V gene: TRBV5-8
CDR3 DNA: TGTGCCAGTAGCACGTTGCAAGGGGTAAATCAGCCCCAGCATTTT; CDR3 protein: CASSTLQGVNQPQHF; J gene: TRBJ1-5; D gene: .; clone size: .; V gene: TRBV19
CDR3 DNA: TGTGCCAGCAGCACAACCCTAGCGGACAACACAGATACGCAGTATTTT; CDR3 protein: CASSTTLADNTDTQYF; J gene: TRBJ2-3; D gene: TRBD2; clone size: .; V gene: TRBV5-4
CDR3 DNA: TGCGCCAGCAGATCCCTCTCGGGCTATGGCTACACCTTC; CDR3 protein: CASRSLSGYGYTF; J gene: TRBJ1-2; D gene: .; clone size: .; V gene: TRBV5-1
CDR3 DNA: TGTGCCAGCAGCACCTGGCGGGACAGAGAAGCTTTCTTT; CDR3 protein: CASSTWRDREAFF; J gene: TRBJ1-1; D gene: TRBD1; clone size: .; V gene: TRBV7-9
CDR3 DNA: TGTGCCAGCAGGGCCCCCGGGAAGGCGGAGCAGTACTTC; CDR3 protein: CASRAPGKAEQYF; J gene: TRBJ2-7; D gene: .; clone size: .; V gene: TRBV2
CDR3 DNA: TGTGCCAGCAGCTCGGACGGACAGAACACTGAAGCTTTCTTT; CDR3 protein: CASSSDGQNTEAFF; J gene: TRBJ1-1; D gene: .; clone size: few; V gene: TRBV7-3
CDR3 DNA: TGTGCCAGCAGCTTAGAGATTGGGGGCGCGGGCACAGATACGCAGTATTTT; CDR3 protein: CASSLEIGGAGTDTQYF; J gene: TRBJ2-3; D gene: .; clone size: .; V gene: TRBV7-6
CDR3 DNA: TGTGCCAGCAGCTTAGGGGTAAGGCGGGGGCCCATCTCCTACAATGAGCAGTTCTTC; CDR3 protein: CASSLGVRRGPISYNEQFF; J gene: TRBJ2-1; D gene: .; clone size: .; V gene: TRBV7-9
CDR3 DNA: TGTGCCAGCAGTGAAGTGGGCAGTCTTTGGGGCGAGACCCAGTACTTC; CDR3 protein: CASSEVGSLWGETQYF; J gene: TRBJ2-5; D gene: .; clone size: .; V gene: TRBV2
CDR3 DNA: TGTGCCAGCAGCTTTTCACGTGGCGGGAGGGTCCACAATGAGCAGTTCTTC; CDR3 protein: CASSFSRGGRVHNEQFF; J gene: TRBJ2-1; D gene: TRBD2; clone size: .; V gene: TRBV7-2
CDR3 DNA: TGTGCCAGCAGCTTAGGGCGGGAGGGGACCGGGGAGCTGTTTTTT; CDR3 protein: CASSLGREGTGELFF; J gene: TRBJ2-2; D gene: TRBD2; clone size: .; V gene: TRBV7-7
CDR3 DNA: TGCGCCAGCAGCTTTCAGGCGGGGGGGTATCCGGAGCTGTTTTTT; CDR3 protein: CASSFQAGGYPELFF; J gene: TRBJ2-2; D gene: TRBD2; clone size: .; V gene: TRBV5-1
CDR3 DNA: TGCGCCAGCAGTGATCTAGCGGGAGCGTCCGCCGAGCAGTACTTC; CDR3 protein: CASSDLAGASAEQYF; J gene: TRBJ2-7; D gene: TRBD2; clone size: .; V gene: TRBV10-2
CDR3 DNA: TGCGCCAGCAGCTTCGGGGGGGGGTACAATGAGCAGTTCTTC; CDR3 protein: CASSFGGGYNEQFF; J gene: TRBJ2-1; D gene: TRBD2; clone size: medium-sized; V gene: TRBV5-1
CDR3 DNA: TGTGCCAGCAGTTACTCGAACGGGAAAACCTACGAGCAGTACTTC; CDR3 protein: CASSYSNGKTYEQYF; J gene: TRBJ2-7; D gene: .; clone size: .; V gene: TRBV6-6
CDR3 DNA: TGTGCCAGCAGTGAGCGGACCTATAATTCACCCCTCCACTTT; CDR3 protein: CASSERTYNSPLHF; J gene: TRBJ1-6; D gene: .; clone size: once; V gene: TRBV2
CDR3 DNA: TGCGCCAGCAGCCGGGACAGGCTGGGGGATACGCAGTATTTT; CDR3 protein: CASSRDRLGDTQYF; J gene: TRBJ2-3; D gene: TRBD1; clone size: .; V gene: TRBV4-1
CDR3 DNA: TGTGCCAGCAGTTTAGAGGTAGCGGGGGGCCCCACAGATACGCAGTATTTT; CDR3 protein: CASSLEVAGGPTDTQYF; J gene: TRBJ2-3; D gene: TRBD2; clone size: .; V gene: TRBV27
CDR3 DNA: TGTGCCTGGAGCTTAGCGGCTAGCGGAGTGTCAGATACGCAGTATTTT; CDR3 protein: CAWSLAASGVSDTQYF; J gene: TRBJ2-3; D gene: TRBD2; clone size: .; V gene: TRBV30